This T cell receptor (beta chain) appears in the sequencing data of a study of blood T cell repertoires in COVID-19 (dated by TCRdb to 2018 to 2020). Turning to the overall study: The collaborator samples originated in the United States, Italy and Spain and spanned the acute and convalescent phases of COVID-19. The material from the prospective study consisted of cDNA or gDNA derived from T cells, B-cell-depleted T cells, or PBMCs. The dataset comprised deeply sampled blood TCRbeta repertoires from subjects exposed to, actively infected with, or recovered from COVID-19. A freely available public database, intended as a resource for researchers studying the immune response to SARS-CoV-2, is where the repertoires were released. The samples were drawn from two sources: the first 160 participants of the ongoing ImmuneRACE study, and 1,000 to 1,500 subjects contributed by 6 global collaborators. Nearly every sample came with metadata listing a de-identified subject ID, COVID-19 status, age in years and sex. HLA class I and class II types, where available, came from metadata supplied by the sample provider rather than from assay-based typing.

The paper as a whole reports these results and caveats: The amount of clinical and demographic metadata varied by source and participant and was provided uncurated.

About this clone: Its antigen is not yet known. Per-base qualities were not stored, and no clone one base away is much larger.

The germline V gene (reference sequence) yields LNHDA for CDR1 and SQIVND for CDR2. The CDR3, from cysteine to phenylalanine, totals 11 residues. Only CDR3 DNA is held: 33 bases, read in frame from base 1. Whole blood was collected in K2EDTA tubes by collaborating institutions according to the institutions' own protocols. For TCRbeta analysis, collaborators shipped samples as frozen whole blood, isolated PBMCs, or DNA extracted from either of those sample types. TCRbeta CDR3 regions were amplified from genomic DNA using the immunoSEQ Assay, a bias-controlled multiplex PCR. On the study's bioinformatics: Nucleated cell counts per sample were estimated from amplification of reference gene primers within the assay. To quantify the absolute abundance of each unique TCRbeta CDR3 rearrangement, sequence reads were collapsed and filtered. Productive Simpson clonality was computed per sample as the square root of Simpson's diversity index over productive rearrangements. Not all clones reach the TCRdb copy of this immuneACCESS table, which keeps in-frame sequences only. Checked studies attribute under half of the gap to unresolved V genes and leave the rest unexplained. That table is the source of V, J and clone size, and D and trimming were worked out from the DNA. Counted in this sample were over 95,000 clones; roughly 80% of them appeared once. The ten largest clones represent roughly 17% of the sample.

The chain is assembled from TRBV19 and TRBJ1-2; possibly the D gene is TRBD1, per 6 matching bases. The sequenced material came from peripheral blood. The TCR originated in a woman in her sixties or seventies with acute or convalescent COVID-19. The DNA sequence follows: TGTGCATTTAGGGGGGGTGGTGGCTACACCTTC. Translated, it gives CAFRGGGGYTF.